This T cell receptor beta chain was identified in a study of beta chain features in type 1 diabetes. Study in general: In age, gender and cell yields, patients were similar to healthy donors.

Cells sorted by CD45RO/CCR7/CD25/CD127/CD95/CD27 comprised CD4+ naive, central memory, regulatory and stem cell-like memory cells. The whole isolated RNA underwent reverse transcription, so sequencing captured expressed TCRB transcripts. The method was immunoSEQ multiplex PCR; TCRdb's version includes in-frame clones alone and lacks a portion of them. The table shows 400,000 to 550,000 clones, with roughly an eighth occurring only once. Study results and caveats: Across all four CD4+ subsets, people with type 1 diabetes showed modestly shorter TCRB CDR3s. The question of HLA type influencing TCRB rearrangement was one that remained unresolved here.

In the case of this clone: Its specificity is unknown.

Germline V gene lookup returns CDR1 SEHNR and CDR2 FQNEAQ (reference sequence). The ends were cut back, 1 base at V and 8 bases at J, with 12 bases in the middle. This CDR3 region has 14 residues. This receptor was obtained from a woman under 30 in good health. Sequenced material: naive CD4+ T cells from blood. This chain uses TRBV7-9 with TRBJ2-1; D assignment may be TRBD1 or TRBD2 (5 bases each). CDR3: CASSLVGDGDEQFF. In nucleotides, the CDR3 is TGTGCCAGCAGCTTAGTTGGGGACGGGGATGAGCAGTTCTTC.